A single sample is the source of the 19 T cell receptor beta chains below, sequenced in a study of spatial heterogeneity in lung cancer. Time point here: sample taken at primary tumor resection. MiXCR, applied by TCRdb to the 5' RACE reads, yields one record per CDR3 protein. The data show about 20,000 distinct CDR3 sequences, with just under 6% seen just once and about a third held by the top ten. Sequencing used PBMCs, obtained at surgery. All receptors come from a male donor with early-stage non-small cell lung cancer.

This clonotype was picked up many times. V usage is TRBV27 and J usage is TRBJ2-7, with 7 bases aligning to TRBD2. Per germline, CDR1 MNHEY and CDR2 SMNVEV (reference sequence). V was clipped by 6 bases and J by 3 bases; unmatched bases: 2. This CDR3 comprises 12 residues. CDR3 in DNA: TGTGCCAGCAGGGGCGGGGGCTACGAGCAGTACTTC. It is translated as CASRGGGYEQYF.

This clonotype was counted a few times. The chain uses TRBV24-1 and TRBJ1-1; no reliable D call. Germline values: CDR1 KGHDR, CDR2 SFDVKD. The CDR3 covers 14 residues. V lost 3 bases and J 8 bases, leaving 15 bases between the germline ends. CDR3 residues: CATSDPRGSKEAFF. The CDR3 DNA reads as TGTGCCACCAGTGATCCCCGAGGTAGTAAAGAAGCTTTCTTT.

This clonotype was counted ten times or more. The CDR3 DNA is TGTGCCAGCAGCCAAGGACAGAACACTGAAGCTTTCTTT. Translated, it gives CASSQGQNTEAFF. J is TRBJ1-1 and V is TRBV6-1, with a tentative D call TRBD1 (5 bases). Germline lookup yields CDR1 MNHNS and CDR2 SASEGT. This CDR3 comprises 13 residues. Trimming left V 6 bases short and J 1 base short, with 9 bases between.

This clonotype was detected many times. The genes are TRBV3-1 and TRBJ2-1, with 9 nucleotides matching TRBD2. The J segment lost 10 bases and the V segment lost 3 bases, leaving 16 bases of the junction unmatched. Germline V CDR1 and CDR2: LGHDT, YNNKEL (reference sequence). This CDR3 is 17 amino acids long. The CDR3 nucleotides are TGTGCCAGCAGCCAGTCTCTCGCGGGGGGGCCAGTAGGAGAGCAGTTCTTC. Protein: CASSQSLAGGPVGEQFF.

This clonotype was picked up a small number of times. This chain uses TRBV12-3 or TRBV12-4 with TRBJ1-1; D not certain. The CDR3 consists of 13 residues. Trimming took 4 bases from V and 5 from J, leaving 11 bases between them. Written as DNA, the CDR3 is TGTGCCAGCAGTTGGACGCCGGGAACTGAAGCTTTCTTT. Encoded protein: CASSWTPGTEAFF.

The table lists this clonotype with many counts. The chain carries TRBV27 and TRBJ1-3, with unresolved D. The CDR3 sequence is 14 residues long. Trimming shortened V by 6 bases and J by 5 bases, and 14 bases separated the two germline ends. Per the germline V gene, CDR1 is MNHEY and CDR2 is SMNVEV (reference sequence). The CDR3 sequence is CASRSKQARNTIYF. CDR3 nucleotides: TGTGCCAGCAGAAGTAAGCAAGCCAGAAACACCATATATTTT.

This clonotype was seen repeatedly, ten times or more. The rearrangement uses TRBV7-8 and TRBJ2-2; 9 bases fit TRBD1. CDR3 size: 17 residues. Trimming took 5 bases from V and 6 from J; bases not matched to a gene: 13. Germline CDR1 is SGHVS and CDR2 is FQNEAQ. CDR3 DNA: TGTGCCAGCAGCGTCAAAAGTGGACAGGGGAAGGCCGGGGAGCTGTTTTTT. It codes for CASSVKSGQGKAGELFF.

This clonotype was counted ten times or more. The genes are TRBV5-1 and TRBJ2-1; tentative D call: TRBD2 (5 bases). The CDR3 runs 15 residues. Looked up from germline, CDR1 is SGHRS and CDR2 is YFSETQ. V lost 5 bases to trimming and J lost 7 bases, with 19 bases between them. The CDR3 bases are TGCGCCAGCAGTGTCAACTCCCCCCCGGGAAATGAGCAGTTCTTC. Translation: CASSVNSPPGNEQFF.

The chain employs TRBV29-1 and TRBJ1-2; no reliable D call. V gave up 1 base and J gave up 6 bases, with 9 bases separating them. The CDR3 has 12 residues. Per germline, CDR1 SQVTM and CDR2 ANQGSEA. The CDR3 reads CSVEVPPDGYTF. DNA for the CDR3: TGCAGCGTTGAAGTGCCCCCGGATGGCTACACCTTC.

There are many counts of this clonotype. The chain couples TRBV7-2 to TRBJ2-1; 10 positions match TRBD2. The CDR3 spans 13 residues. Per the germline V gene, CDR1 is SGHTA and CDR2 is FQGNSA. Trimming removed 8 bases from V and 5 bases from J; junction bases left unmatched: 3. The CDR3 DNA is TGTGCCAGCCTAGCGGGAGTTAACAATGAGCAGTTCTTC. Protein sequence: CASLAGVNNEQFF.

This clonotype was seen repeatedly, ten times or more. The chain employs TRBV18 and TRBJ2-7; TRBD2 is a possible D gene (6 bases). Per the germline V gene, CDR1 is KGHSH and CDR2 is LQKENI. This CDR3 is 14 amino acids long. Between the trimmed V and J ends, which lost 3 bases and 3 bases, there was a span of 12 bases. The DNA of the CDR3 is TGTGCCAGCTCACCCCCGGGACTTAGCTACGAGCAGTACTTC. Translated: CASSPPGLSYEQYF.

This clonotype was seen ten or more times. The V call is TRBV11-1, the J call TRBJ2-7; unclear D gene. Looked up from germline, CDR1 is SGHAT and CDR2 is FQDESV (reference sequence). The V end lost 1 base, the J end lost 10 bases, and 11 bases lay between the germline ends. CDR3 length equals 12 residues. CDR3 nucleotides: TGTGCCAGCAGCTTAGGTGGGGATTCCCAGTACTTC. As protein: CASSLGGDSQYF.

This clonotype was counted between two and nine times. The chain uses TRBV6-5 and TRBJ2-5, with unresolved D. With 4 bases removed from V and 5 bases from J, the gap between germline ends came to 17 bases. The CDR3 runs to 15 residues. From germline, CDR1 is MNHEY and CDR2 SVGAGI. The CDR3 DNA reads TGTGCCAGCAGTTCCGCCCAGGCCCCAAGGGAGACCCAGTACTTC. This sequence encodes CASSSAQAPRETQYF.

This clonotype ranks as large. The chain joins TRBV7-3 to TRBJ2-2, with D unclear. This CDR3 is 12 amino acids long. CDR1 and CDR2 from the germline V gene are SGHTA and FQGTGA. V was shortened by 2 bases and J by 5 bases, with 3 bases between the two germline ends. The CDR3 reads CASSLGTGELFF. Written as DNA, the CDR3 is TGTGCCAGCAGCTTAGGGACCGGGGAGCTGTTTTTT. Complete variable domain (other parts from reference TRBV7-3 and TRBJ2-2): GAGVSQTPSNKVTEKGKYVELRCDPISGHTALYWYRQSLGQGPEFLIYFQGTGAADDSGLPNDRFFAVRPEGSVSTLKIQRTERGDSAVYLCASSLGTGELFFGEGSRLTVL.

Many counts were recorded for this clonotype. The V call is TRBV29-1, the J call TRBJ2-7; 9 nucleotides line up with TRBD1. The CDR3 loop spans 15 amino acids. The germline CDR1 and CDR2 sequences are SQVTM and ANQGSEA. Trimming cost V 4 bases and J 2 bases; bases outside gene matches: 9. CDR3 in amino acids: CSVVTGTGRAYEQYF. The CDR3 DNA is TGCAGCGTTGTTACCGGGACAGGGCGGGCCTACGAGCAGTACTTC.

This clonotype was counted at least ten times. This chain links TRBV1 with TRBJ1-4; the table's D call TRBD1 went unverified against the DNA. TRBV1 is a known pseudogene. This CDR3 is built from 13 residues. This CDR3 reads CTSSQVPREKLFF. The CDR3 nucleotides read TGCACCAGCAGCCAAGTCCCCCGTGAAAAACTGTTTTTT.

Sample share makes this clonotype medium-sized. J is TRBJ1-5 and V is TRBV28; 9 positions match TRBD1. The CDR3 contains 13 residues. Germline V gives CDR1 MDHEN, CDR2 SYDVKM. Trimming removed 6 bases from V and 10 bases from J; junction bases left unmatched: 7. CDR3: CASSLQGALPQHF. CDR3 DNA sequence: TGTGCCAGCAGCCTACAGGGGGCCCTTCCCCAGCATTTT.

Only a few counts were recorded for this clonotype. This rearrangement joins TRBV27 to TRBJ1-6; unclear D gene. With 9 bases removed from V and 0 bases from J, the gap between germline ends came to 12 bases. The CDR3 consists of 15 residues. Germline V CDR1 and CDR2: MNHEY, SMNVEV (reference sequence). CDR3 protein: CASTLIGSYNSPLHF. The CDR3 nucleotides read TGTGCCAGTACCCTGATAGGCTCCTATAATTCACCCCTCCACTTT.

The chain recombines TRBV20-1 with TRBJ2-4, with D perhaps being TRBD1 or TRBD2 (5 bases each). Germline CDR1 reads DFQATT; CDR2 reads SNEGSKA (reference sequence). The V and J ends lost 6 bases and 6 bases respectively, with 21 bases between them. The CDR3 contains 15 residues. The CDR3 reads CSAEEFMGVGNIQYF. The CDR3 DNA reads TGCAGTGCCGAGGAATTTATGGGGGTGGGAAACATTCAGTACTTC.